This T cell receptor beta chain was sequenced during a study of CD8 T cells in ankylosing spondylitis. This CDR3 has 14 amino acids. The V gene lost 5 bases and the J gene lost 6 bases, with 15 bases spanning the gap. CDR1 LNHNV and CDR2 YYDKDF come from the germline V gene (reference sequence). TCRdb recomputed calls from the 5' RACE reads with MiXCR, one row per CDR3 protein. The table lists around 180,000 distinct CDR3 sequences, roughly 18% of them singletons, with 4.3% in the top ten. This clonotype occurred many times. Sequenced sample: blood, either unsorted or a sorted T cell fraction (not recorded which). V gene TRBV15 combines with J gene TRBJ2-3, with D perhaps TRBD2 (6 bases). This clonotype was obtained from a male donor aged 10-30 years with ankylosing spondylitis or in good health (not recorded which). The CDR3 nucleotides read TGTGCCACCAGCGGGGGACTGAGTAGGGATACGCAGTATTTT. Translated: CATSGGLSRDTQYF.